The 12 T cell receptor beta chains reported below all come from one sample, sequenced in a study of CXCR3 chemokines and chemotherapy response in bladder cancer. TCRdb called the PCR reads again in MiXCR, with one record for every CDR3 protein. The sample lists thousands of distinct CDR3 sequences; roughly a quarter were seen once. The sample was taken from a patient whose treatment included neoadjuvant chemotherapy. The receptors derive from a human donor with bladder cancer that did not respond to neoadjuvant chemotherapy.

This clonotype is medium-sized in the sample. The J gene is TRBJ2-3, the V gene TRBV6-2 or TRBV6-3; 13 positions match TRBD2. The CDR3 runs 17 residues. Trimming cost V 7 bases and J 2 bases; bases outside gene matches: 9. CDR1 and CDR2 from the germline V gene are MNHEY and SVGEGT. The DNA for the CDR3 is TGTGCCAGCACCCCGAGGACTAGCGGGGGTATCACAGATACGCAGTATTTT. Translation gives CASTPRTSGGITDTQYF.

The chain links TRBV6-6 to TRBJ1-1; tentative D call: TRBD1 (6 bases). With 4 bases removed from V and 0 bases from J, the gap between germline ends came to 15 bases. Germline V lookup: CDR1 MNHNY, CDR2 SVGAGI (reference sequence). The CDR3 sequence is 16 residues long. CDR3 region: CASSSPLQGMNTEAFF. CDR3 sequence (DNA): TGTGCCAGCAGTTCGCCCCTACAGGGCATGAACACTGAAGCTTTCTTT.

V is TRBV7-2 and J is TRBJ2-1; the D gene is possibly TRBD2 (6 bases). V gave up 3 bases and J gave up 9 bases, with 6 bases separating them. The germline gives CDR1 SGHTA, CDR2 FQGNSA. The CDR3 spans 11 residues. The CDR3 loop reads CASSFGGEQFF. Here the CDR3 DNA reads TGTGCCAGCAGCTTCGGGGGTGAGCAGTTCTTC.

In this sample, this clonotype is medium-sized. This chain links TRBV6-1 with TRBJ1-2; D unclear. The V end lost 1 base, the J end lost 1 base, and 10 bases lay between the germline ends. Germline lookup yields CDR1 MNHNS and CDR2 SASEGT. This CDR3 contains 15 residues. The CDR3 sequence: CASSEGAGNNYGYTF. The CDR3 DNA is TGTGCCAGCAGTGAAGGGGCAGGAAATAACTATGGCTACACCTTC.

This clonotype was seen repeatedly, ten times or more. Here the CDR3 DNA reads TGTGCCAGCAGCCCGGGACAGGGGATCACCTACGAGCAGTACTTC. Protein: CASSPGQGITYEQYF. This chain links TRBV4-2 with TRBJ2-7; 10 nucleotides match TRBD1. The CDR3 length is 15 residues. The trim removed 4 bases at V and 2 bases at J, leaving 5 bases unmatched. Germline CDR1 LGHNA, CDR2 YNFKEQ.

Relative to its sample, this clonotype is medium-sized. The V call is TRBV6-6, the J call TRBJ1-5; a possible D gene is TRBD1 (5 bases). This CDR3 has 13 amino acids. Germline assignment: CDR1 MNHNY and CDR2 SVGAGI (reference sequence). The V gene lost 6 bases and the J gene lost 6 bases, with 12 bases spanning the gap. CDR3 sequence: CASRPGVTQPQHF. The CDR3 DNA sequence: TGTGCCAGCAGGCCGGGGGTGACTCAGCCCCAGCATTTT.

This clonotype was found a few times. J is TRBJ2-5 and V is TRBV25-1; weak D call: TRBD1 (5 bases). The CDR3 contains 14 residues. Germline CDR1 MGHDK, CDR2 SYGVNS. The V end lost 4 bases, the J end lost 0 bases, and 9 bases lay between the germline ends. CDR3 sequence (DNA): TGTGCCAGCAGTGCCAGGGTGTACCAAGAGACCCAGTACTTC. Its protein is CASSARVYQETQYF.

By its share, this clonotype is medium-sized. This chain uses TRBV6-5 with TRBJ2-2; 10 nucleotides align to TRBD1. This CDR3 is 14 amino acids long. The germline V gene encodes CDR1 MNHEY and CDR2 SVGAGI. The V gene end was trimmed by 6 bases and the J gene end by 7 bases; junction bases not matched to a gene: 5. The CDR3 DNA reads TGTGCCAGCAGCCCGGGACAGGGGATCGGGGAGCTGTTTTTT. This translates into CASSPGQGIGELFF.

This clonotype is large. The V gene is TRBV27, the J gene TRBJ2-3; TRBD1 might be the D (6 bases). The V and J ends lost 6 bases and 6 bases respectively, with 16 bases between them. Per the germline V gene, CDR1 is MNHEY and CDR2 is SMNVEV (reference sequence). The CDR3 is 14 amino acids. The CDR3 DNA sequence: TGTGCCAGCAGCCAACGACAGGTTAGGGATACGCAGTATTTT. Residues: CASSQRQVRDTQYF.

In its sample, this clonotype is large. The rearrangement links TRBV7-2 to TRBJ1-6, with a weak D call TRBD1 (5 bases). CDR3 length: 18 residues. Germline CDR1 is SGHTA and CDR2 is FQGNSA. The V gene lost 1 base and the J gene lost 10 bases, with 23 bases spanning the gap. The CDR3 nucleotides are TGTGCCAGCAGCTTAGATCCAGGTGGGTGGACAAATGACTCACCCCTCCACTTT. Translation: CASSLDPGGWTNDSPLHF. The entire variable domain, with the rest obtained from reference TRBV7-2 and TRBJ1-6, is as follows: GAGVSQSPSNKVTEKGKDVELRCDPISGHTALYWYRQSLGQGLEFLIYFQGNSAPDKSGLPSDRFSAERTGGSVSTLTIQRTQQEDSAVYLCASSLDPGGWTNDSPLHFGNGTRLTVT.

This clonotype was counted at least ten times. The genes are TRBV9 and TRBJ1-3, with 9 bases aligning to TRBD1. The CDR3 is 17 residues long. From germline, CDR1 is SGDLS and CDR2 YYNGEE. With V trimmed by 0 bases and J by 8 bases, 12 bases remained unmatched. The CDR3 protein is CASSVAGQGSARDTIYF. The CDR3 DNA reads as TGTGCCAGCAGCGTAGCGGGACAGGGATCCGCGAGGGACACCATATATTTT.

In its sample, this clonotype was seen many times. The rearrangement uses TRBV20-1 and TRBJ2-5; the D gene is possibly TRBD2 (5 bases). CDR1 and CDR2 from the germline V gene are DFQATT and SNEGSKA (reference sequence). This CDR3 has 13 residues. Trimming removed 4 bases at V and 4 bases at J, with 13 bases between. CDR3 coding DNA: TGCAGTGCTAATAAGTTTGCGGGAGAGACCCAGTACTTC. Translating it yields CSANKFAGETQYF.